This TCR beta chain was sequenced in a study of shared T cell receptors in the human thymus. Libraries were prepared by immunoSEQ multiplex PCR; TCRdb keeps only in-frame clonotypes and omits some of them. Altogether hundreds of thousands of clones are present, roughly 86% being singletons, with the ten largest covering 0.0094%. The V gene's germline CDR1 is SGHAT and CDR2 FQNNGV. This CDR3 has 15 residues. V trimming: 1 base; J trimming: 3 bases; junction bases outside the gene matches: 6. This same sample was also part of a study on human thymus T cells. That work contributes: There were highly overlapping thymic repertoires among unrelated individuals, as related research reported.

Sample: thymocytes. This chain connects TRBV11-2 to TRBJ2-7; TRBD1 aligns across 7 bases. The sequence derives from a boy under two years old with a congenital heart defect. This chain's CDR3 is CASSLVGHRGYEQYF. The CDR3 DNA is TGTGCCAGCAGCTTAGTAGGGCACAGGGGCTACGAGCAGTACTTC.